Listed below are T cell receptor beta chains from one sample, sequenced in a study of a mutant IDH1 vaccine in newly diagnosed glioma. These TCRs' antigens remain unknown. The assay was immunoSEQ multiplex PCR, and TCRdb's table has in-frame clones only and misses some. This table has tens of thousands of clones, around 83% appearing once. The input for sequencing was PBMCs, taken from a glioma patient whose treatment included an IDH1 peptide vaccine. These receptor sequences come from a man aged 25-40 years with glioma. The CDR3 runs from the conserved cysteine through the conserved F or W. The D gene is left open where the match is weak. Not all rows give a size; the values are once, few, many and, for expanded clones, a class.

D	V	J	size	CDR3	DNA
TRBD2	TRBV28	TRBJ2-3	NA	CASSLAGGTSPTQYF	TGTGCCAGCAGCCTAGCGGGAGGGACGTCTCCTACGCAGTATTTT
TRBD1	TRBV13	TRBJ1-2	large	CASSQGVGWTNYGYTF	TGTGCCAGCAGCCAGGGGGTGGGGTGGACTAACTATGGCTACACCTTC
NA	TRBV5-6	TRBJ1-3	NA	CASSPRLGAGNTIYF	TGTGCCAGCAGCCCCCGTCTCGGGGCTGGAAACACCATATATTTT
NA	TRBV5-6	TRBJ2-1	NA	CASSLSDRSSYNEQFF	TGTGCCAGCAGCTTGAGTGACAGAAGCTCCTACAATGAGCAGTTCTTC
TRBD1	TRBV4-1	TRBJ2-5	NA	CASSQEVRGPGKETQYF	TGCGCCAGCAGCCAAGAAGTAAGGGGGCCGGGGAAGGAGACCCAGTACTTC
TRBD2	TRBV6-1	TRBJ2-5	NA	CAAARGDQETQYF	TGTGCCGCCGCCCGGGGGGACCAAGAGACCCAGTACTTC
NA	TRBV15	TRBJ2-7	NA	CATSRDWQVDYEQYF	TGTGCCACCAGCAGAGATTGGCAAGTAGACTACGAGCAGTACTTC
NA	TRBV4-2	TRBJ1-2	NA	CASSQAPGGRAYGYTF	TGTGCCAGCAGCCAAGCCCCGGGGGGCAGGGCCTATGGCTACACCTTC
NA	TRBV27	TRBJ2-1	NA	CASNTFGGSYNEQFF	TGTGCCAGCAACACGTTCGGGGGATCCTACAATGAGCAGTTCTTC
NA	TRBV19	TRBJ1-5	NA	CASSTAGGPNNQPQHF	TGTGCCAGTAGTACAGCGGGGGGACCAAACAATCAGCCCCAGCATTTT
TRBD2	TRBV29-1	TRBJ2-3	NA	CSVVLAGALDTQYF	TGCAGCGTCGTACTAGCGGGGGCTTTGGATACGCAGTATTTT
TRBD1	TRBV4-1	TRBJ1-2	few	CASSQDQSGGVDYGYTF	TGCGCCAGCAGCCAAGATCAGTCAGGGGGCGTTGACTATGGCTACACCTTC
TRBD2	TRBV30	TRBJ2-4	NA	CAFSPGGVENIQYF	TGTGCCTTCTCCCCGGGGGGAGTGGAAAACATTCAGTACTTC
TRBD1	TRBV11-2	TRBJ2-5	NA	CASSPDRVVETQYF	TGTGCCAGCAGCCCCGACAGGGTGGTGGAGACCCAGTACTTC
NA	TRBV6-5	TRBJ2-2	NA	CASSYVTGELFF	TGTGCCAGCAGTTACGTCACCGGGGAGCTGTTTTTT
NA	TRBV29-1	TRBJ1-1	NA	CSVWGSPGQTTEAFF	TGCAGCGTCTGGGGATCACCCGGACAGACGACTGAAGCTTTCTTT
NA	TRBV7-2	TRBJ1-2	NA	CASSLESDNYGYTF	TGTGCCAGCAGCTTGGAATCGGACAACTATGGCTACACCTTC
TRBD1	TRBV5-1	TRBJ1-1	NA	CASSSGQGYTEAFF	TGCGCCAGCAGCTCAGGACAGGGCTACACTGAAGCTTTCTTT
TRBD1	TRBV19	TRBJ1-1	NA	CATLGQTNTEAFF	TGTGCCACTTTGGGACAGACGAACACTGAAGCTTTCTTT
NA	TRBV5-1	TRBJ2-7	few	CASSLSGPGVYEQYF	TGCGCCAGCAGCTTGAGCGGGCCTGGGGTCTACGAGCAGTACTTC
TRBD2	TRBV7-8	TRBJ2-7	NA	CASSLGGLAAYEQYF	TGTGCCAGCAGCTTGGGGGGACTAGCGGCTTATGAGCAGTACTTC
TRBD1	TRBV18	TRBJ1-2	few	CASSDGQALGYTF	TGTGCCAGCTCAGATGGACAGGCTCTGGGCTACACCTTC
NA	TRBV4-2	TRBJ2-5	NA	CASSQETAAPAGTQYF	TGTGCCAGCAGCCAAGAAACAGCGGCTCCCGCTGGGACCCAGTACTTC